The rows below give T cell receptor beta chains drawn from one sample of a study of somatic mutations in cytotoxic T cells in rheumatoid arthritis. Repertoires were generated with immunoSEQ multiplex PCR, while TCRdb's copy carries only in-frame clones and drops some. The table lists 20,000 to 25,000 clones, about 82% of them singletons. Sample: CD8+ T cells sorted from blood. The receptors come from an adult with rheumatoid arthritis. Both conserved end residues are part of each CDR3. Fields, in order: clone size, CDR3 length, D gene, V gene, J gene, CDR3 DNA, CDR3 protein. A D gene is named only where the DNA matches it firmly. Size is stated for part of the rows, as once, few or many counts, or as a class when the clone is expanded.

abundance: NA
len: 19
d_gene: TRBD2
v_gene: TRBV5-1
j_gene: TRBJ2-3
CDR3nt: TGCGCCAGCAGCTTGGCGGGACTAGCGGGGGGAAGAACCACAGATACGCAGTATTTT
CDR3aa: CASSLAGLAGGRTTDTQYF

abundance: NA
len: 16
d_gene: NA
v_gene: TRBV6-1
j_gene: TRBJ2-1
CDR3nt: TGTGCCAGCAGTGAAGGCCCGGGGGCCGACTACAATGAGCAGTTCTTC
CDR3aa: CASSEGPGADYNEQFF

abundance: NA
len: 14
d_gene: NA
v_gene: TRBV27
j_gene: TRBJ2-7
CDR3nt: TGTGCCAGCAGTTTCGGGCCCGGCTCCTACGAGCAGTACTTC
CDR3aa: CASSFGPGSYEQYF

abundance: NA
len: 14
d_gene: NA
v_gene: TRBV11-3
j_gene: TRBJ2-7
CDR3nt: TGTGCCAGCAGCTTAGGTGGGGCCTCCTACGAGCAGTACTTC
CDR3aa: CASSLGGASYEQYF

abundance: NA
len: 19
d_gene: TRBD2
v_gene: TRBV10-1
j_gene: TRBJ2-3
CDR3nt: TGCGCCAGCAGGGTCACTAGCGGGGGGGCCCCCCGCTGCACAGATACGCAGTATTTT
CDR3aa: CASRVTSGGAPRCTDTQYF

abundance: NA
len: 14
d_gene: NA
v_gene: TRBV6-1
j_gene: TRBJ2-3
CDR3nt: TGTGCCAGCAGTGAGGGCGGGGCCACAGATACGCAGTATTTT
CDR3aa: CASSEGGATDTQYF

abundance: NA
len: 14
d_gene: TRBD1
v_gene: TRBV6-1
j_gene: TRBJ1-1
CDR3nt: TGTGCCAGCAGTGGACAGGGGCTAGGCACTGAAGCTTTCTTT
CDR3aa: CASSGQGLGTEAFF

abundance: NA
len: 16
d_gene: TRBD1
v_gene: TRBV28
j_gene: TRBJ1-5
CDR3nt: TGTGCCAGCAGCAATACCGGGACAGGACTTTATCAGCCCCAGCATTTT
CDR3aa: CASSNTGTGLYQPQHF

abundance: few
len: 15
d_gene: TRBD2
v_gene: TRBV5-1
j_gene: TRBJ2-7
CDR3nt: TGCGCCAGCAGCCGGGGGGACTCTCCCTCCTACGAGCAGTACTTC
CDR3aa: CASSRGDSPSYEQYF

abundance: NA
len: 12
d_gene: NA
v_gene: TRBV9
j_gene: TRBJ2-7
CDR3nt: TGTGCCAGCAGCCCGGGAGCCTACGAGCAGTACTTC
CDR3aa: CASSPGAYEQYF

abundance: NA
len: 14
d_gene: NA
v_gene: TRBV5-5
j_gene: TRBJ2-1
CDR3nt: TGTGCCAGCAGCGGGACTCAGGGCCTACGGGAGCAGTTCTTC
CDR3aa: CASSGTQGLREQFF

abundance: NA
len: 13
d_gene: NA
v_gene: TRBV7-8
j_gene: TRBJ2-3
CDR3nt: TGTGCCAGCAGCTTAAGCGGTAGCGATACGCAGTATTTT
CDR3aa: CASSLSGSDTQYF

abundance: few
len: 14
d_gene: NA
v_gene: TRBV27
j_gene: TRBJ1-2
CDR3nt: TGTGCCAGCAGTCCCCGGCAGGGGACCTATGGCTACACCTTC
CDR3aa: CASSPRQGTYGYTF

abundance: NA
len: 15
d_gene: NA
v_gene: TRBV6-1
j_gene: TRBJ2-7
CDR3nt: TGTGCCGGGGGGTTTTATTGGGGGGCTGGTCACGAGCAGTACTTC
CDR3aa: CAGGFYWGAGHEQYF

abundance: NA
len: 16
d_gene: NA
v_gene: TRBV7-2
j_gene: TRBJ2-5
CDR3nt: TGTGCCAGCAGCTTAGGTGGCGGGGGCCTTCAAGAGACCCAGTACTTC
CDR3aa: CASSLGGGGLQETQYF

abundance: NA
len: 15
d_gene: NA
v_gene: TRBV5-6
j_gene: TRBJ1-5
CDR3nt: TGTGCCAGCAGCTCCCGGACAGCCCGCAATCAGCCCCAGCATTTT
CDR3aa: CASSSRTARNQPQHF

abundance: NA
len: 13
d_gene: NA
v_gene: TRBV2
j_gene: TRBJ2-2
CDR3nt: TGTGCCAGCAGTGACAGGGACACCGGGGAGCTGTTTTTT
CDR3aa: CASSDRDTGELFF

abundance: NA
len: 15
d_gene: NA
v_gene: TRBV10-1
j_gene: TRBJ2-7
CDR3nt: TGCGCCAGCAGTGAGTCGGGACTGACCCTCTACGAGCAGTACTTC
CDR3aa: CASSESGLTLYEQYF

abundance: NA
len: 16
d_gene: NA
v_gene: TRBV5-6
j_gene: TRBJ2-7
CDR3nt: TGTGCCAGCAGCTCCATAGGAGACGGCAGGTCCTACGAGCAGTACTTC
CDR3aa: CASSSIGDGRSYEQYF

abundance: NA
len: 12
d_gene: NA
v_gene: TRBV29-1
j_gene: TRBJ1-1
CDR3nt: TGCAGCGTTGTCCCCGGGAACACTGAAGCTTTCTTT
CDR3aa: CSVVPGNTEAFF

abundance: few
len: 13
d_gene: NA
v_gene: TRBV19
j_gene: TRBJ1-5
CDR3nt: TGTGCCAGTACCGCGGGCAGCAATCAGCCCCAGCATTTT
CDR3aa: CASTAGSNQPQHF

abundance: NA
len: 13
d_gene: NA
v_gene: TRBV5-1
j_gene: TRBJ2-7
CDR3nt: TGCGCCAGCAGCTTGGGGGGACCCTACGAGCAGTACTTC
CDR3aa: CASSLGGPYEQYF

abundance: NA
len: 14
d_gene: NA
v_gene: TRBV6-6
j_gene: TRBJ2-3
CDR3nt: TGTGCCAGCAGTTACCGGGGTTCCCCAGATACGCAGTATTTT
CDR3aa: CASSYRGSPDTQYF

abundance: NA
len: 12
d_gene: NA
v_gene: TRBV27
j_gene: TRBJ2-1
CDR3nt: TGTGCCAGCTGGAGCTCCTACAATGAGCAGTTCTTC
CDR3aa: CASWSSYNEQFF

abundance: NA
len: 16
d_gene: TRBD1
v_gene: TRBV11-1
j_gene: TRBJ2-7
CDR3nt: TGTGCCAGCAGCGTCACCGGGACAGGATTACCCTACGAGCAGTACTTC
CDR3aa: CASSVTGTGLPYEQYF

abundance: NA
len: 16
d_gene: NA
v_gene: TRBV6-6
j_gene: TRBJ2-5
CDR3nt: TGTGCCAGCAGTTACTCCAGGGGGAGGGAACAAGAGACCCAGTACTTC
CDR3aa: CASSYSRGREQETQYF

abundance: NA
len: 15
d_gene: NA
v_gene: TRBV9
j_gene: TRBJ2-5
CDR3nt: TGTGCCAGCAGCGTAGGGGGGGACGGGCGAGAGACCCAGTACTTC
CDR3aa: CASSVGGDGRETQYF

abundance: few
len: 14
d_gene: TRBD1
v_gene: TRBV19
j_gene: TRBJ2-7
CDR3nt: TGTGCCAGTAGTATCGCAGGGGGCTCCTACGAGCAGTACTTC
CDR3aa: CASSIAGGSYEQYF

abundance: NA
len: 14
d_gene: TRBD1
v_gene: TRBV14
j_gene: TRBJ1-4
CDR3nt: TGTGCCAGCGCTACCGGGACAGGGGATGAAAAACTGTTTTTT
CDR3aa: CASATGTGDEKLFF

abundance: NA
len: 15
d_gene: TRBD2
v_gene: TRBV4-2
j_gene: TRBJ2-3
CDR3nt: TGTGCCAGCAGCCAAGGAGGCGGGGGGGTCGATACGCAGTATTTT
CDR3aa: CASSQGGGGVDTQYF

abundance: NA
len: 15
d_gene: NA
v_gene: TRBV5-4
j_gene: TRBJ1-1
CDR3nt: TGTGCCAGCAGCTCCCCCGGGCAGGGTAACACTGAAGCTTTCTTT
CDR3aa: CASSSPGQGNTEAFF

abundance: NA
len: 17
d_gene: NA
v_gene: TRBV7-9
j_gene: TRBJ1-2
CDR3nt: TGTGCCAGCAGCCCTGGGCAGGGAATGACCCCTAACTATGGCTACACCTTC
CDR3aa: CASSPGQGMTPNYGYTF

abundance: once
len: 18
d_gene: NA
v_gene: TRBV4-2
j_gene: TRBJ2-4
CDR3nt: TGTGCCAGCAGCCAAGGATCGTTGGGTTTCGGGGTTCCAAACATTCAGTACTTC
CDR3aa: CASSQGSLGFGVPNIQYF

abundance: NA
len: 16
d_gene: NA
v_gene: TRBV7-9
j_gene: TRBJ1-2
CDR3nt: TGTGCCAGCAGCTTAGACCTTGACAGGAGAAACTATGGCTACACCTTC
CDR3aa: CASSLDLDRRNYGYTF

abundance: NA
len: 15
d_gene: TRBD1
v_gene: TRBV29-1
j_gene: TRBJ2-2
CDR3nt: TGCAGCGCTCAAGGACAGGCATTAACCCCCGGGGAGCTGTTTTTT
CDR3aa: CSAQGQALTPGELFF

abundance: few
len: 16
d_gene: TRBD2
v_gene: TRBV19
j_gene: TRBJ2-1
CDR3nt: TGTGCCAGTCGAAGGTCGGCGACTAGCTTTGACAATGAGCAGTTCTTC
CDR3aa: CASRRSATSFDNEQFF

abundance: NA
len: 15
d_gene: NA
v_gene: TRBV29-1
j_gene: TRBJ2-5
CDR3nt: TGCAGCGTTGAAGGGGTGGGGGGGCTGATGAAGACCCAGTACTTC
CDR3aa: CSVEGVGGLMKTQYF

abundance: NA
len: 14
d_gene: TRBD1
v_gene: TRBV7-6
j_gene: TRBJ2-5
CDR3nt: TGTGCCAGCAGCTTGGGACAGGGCCAAGAGACCCAGTACTTC
CDR3aa: CASSLGQGQETQYF

abundance: NA
len: 13
d_gene: NA
v_gene: TRBV5-6
j_gene: TRBJ2-2
CDR3nt: TGTGCCAGCAGCCCTCCGCTCACCGGGGAGCTGTTTTTT
CDR3aa: CASSPPLTGELFF

abundance: NA
len: 15
d_gene: NA
v_gene: TRBV4-1
j_gene: TRBJ2-3
CDR3nt: TGCGCCAGCAGCCAACGCGGCTCCATAGCAGATACGCAGTATTTT
CDR3aa: CASSQRGSIADTQYF

abundance: few
len: 15
d_gene: TRBD1
v_gene: TRBV11-2
j_gene: TRBJ1-5
CDR3nt: TGTGCCAGCAGCACCGACAGGGGGGCTAATCAGCCCCAGCATTTT
CDR3aa: CASSTDRGANQPQHF

abundance: NA
len: 18
d_gene: TRBD2
v_gene: TRBV7-2
j_gene: TRBJ2-3
CDR3nt: TGTGCCAGCAGCTTAGGGGCTAGCGGGGTCCTCAGCACAGATACGCAGTATTTT
CDR3aa: CASSLGASGVLSTDTQYF